Sequencing of this T cell receptor (beta chain) was carried out in a study of T cell responses to AZD1222 COVID-19 vaccine. General study results and limits: Among the donors, most were white British and more were female, and clonal diversity was possibly underestimated. Spike-specific TCR breadth rose after two AZD1222 doses, and depth rose as well. The repertoires were collected only after the peak T cell response.

Only in-frame clones appear in the TCRdb table, and some are missing; sequencing was by immunoSEQ multiplex PCR. The sample has 180,000 or so clones; roughly nine tenths are singletons. Turning to this clone: No antigen is known for it.

This specimen consisted of peripheral blood, obtained on day 0 of AZD1222 vaccination. This receptor was taken from an adult in good health.

The CDR3 loop is CASSGRLAGENTGELFF. CDR3 DNA sequence: TGCGCCAGCAGTGGCCGACTAGCGGGAGAGAACACCGGGGAGCTGTTTTTT. The V and J genes are TRBV10-1 and TRBJ2-2; 12 positions agree with TRBD2. Germline V CDR1 and CDR2: WNHNN, SYGVQD (reference sequence). After removal of 4 bases from V and 1 base from J, the junction contained 4 bases not matched to a gene. The CDR3 extends over 17 amino acids.